This T cell receptor (beta chain) was obtained from a study of cytomegalovirus exposure and HLA in healthy donors. PCR amplification relied on 60 Vbeta primers (plus 13 Jbeta primers). Generated by immunoSEQ multiplex PCR, the TCRdb table keeps only in-frame clones and is missing some. In the table there are under 200,000 clones, 65% to 85% of which are singletons. Study-level points and caveats: Several of the most significant clusters appeared, in a later analysis, to be linked to common viral pathogens. The classifier, whose performance was assessed in both the original and validation cohorts, reportedly diagnosed cytomegalovirus status with high specificity and sensitivity.

Germline V gives CDR1 MNHEY, CDR2 SMNVEV (reference sequence). The CDR3 is 16 amino acids. After removal of 4 bases from V and 5 bases from J, the junction contained 10 bases not matched to a gene. On this clone itself: Its antigen is unidentified.

Source material: PBMCs. The rearrangement uses TRBV27 and TRBJ2-5, with TRBD1 matching over 10 bases. This TCR came from a woman between 45 and 60 years old in good health and CMV-seropositive. The CDR3 here is CASSSSGTGASETQYF. The CDR3 DNA is TGTGCCAGCAGTTCGTCGGGGACAGGGGCTTCGGAGACCCAGTACTTC.